This entry lists 28 T cell receptor beta chains sequenced from one sample in a study of blood T cell repertoires in COVID-19. TCRdb keeps only in-frame clones here, not all; method: immunoSEQ multiplex PCR. The table has roughly 180,000 clones, approximately 84% seen once; the top ten hold 5.4%. The sample consisted of peripheral blood. The origin of the receptors is a woman in her fifties or sixties with COVID-19, enrolled during active disease.

The chain has TRBV6-5 and TRBJ1-1, with 9 bases identical to TRBD1. Unmatched junction bases numbered 11, after V lost 6 bases and J lost 9 bases. The CDR3 totals 14 residues. Germline values: CDR1 MNHEY, CDR2 SVGAGI. CDR3 sequence (DNA): TGTGCCAGCAGGACAGGACAGGGGTCGTTTCAAGCTTTCTTT. Protein sequence: CASRTGQGSFQAFF.

The chain uses TRBV5-5 and TRBJ2-7; the D is unclear. This CDR3 is 11 amino acids long. Germline CDR1 SGHKS, CDR2 YYEKEE (reference sequence). Trimming pared 4 bases from V and 2 bases from J, leaving 4 bases between. The CDR3 region has the DNA TGTGCCAGCAGCCAAACCTACGAGCAGTACTTC. Translation gives CASSQTYEQYF.

This clone appeared once. This chain joins TRBV6-1 and TRBJ1-4; 9 bases agree with TRBD1. The germline gives CDR1 MNHNS, CDR2 SASEGT. The CDR3 length is 14 residues. V gave up 3 bases and J gave up 7 bases; unmatched junction bases: 3. In DNA form, the CDR3 reads TGTGCCAGCAGTGATGGGACAGGGAGTGAAAAACTGTTTTTT. Protein product: CASSDGTGSEKLFF.

The chain couples TRBV14 to TRBJ2-1; D gene uncertain. The CDR3 length is 12 residues. The germline V and J ends were trimmed by 3 bases and 12 bases, with 12 bases remaining between them. Per germline, CDR1 SGHDN and CDR2 FVKESK. CDR3 in DNA: TGTGCCAGCAGCCACTCGTTAGCTGGGCAGTTCTTC. This translates into CASSHSLAGQFF.

The rearrangement joins TRBV11-3 to TRBJ2-3; D perhaps matches TRBD2 (5 bases). Germline V gene sequence: CDR1 SGHNT, CDR2 YENEEA. The CDR3 runs 14 residues. V was clipped by 5 bases and J by 8 bases, with 17 bases between them. The CDR3 loop reads CASSKSGEVSTQYF. The CDR3 coding sequence is TGTGCCAGCAGCAAATCCGGGGAAGTCAGTACGCAGTATTTT.

The chain has TRBV2 and TRBJ1-4; 7 bases agree with TRBD1. Germline CDR1 and CDR2: SNHLY and FYNNEI. V lost 6 bases, J lost 0 bases, and 7 bases stayed unmatched. The CDR3 covers 16 residues. The CDR3: CASSQQTGTTNEKLFF. CDR3 DNA sequence: TGTGCCAGCAGCCAGCAGACAGGGACAACTAATGAAAAACTGTTTTTT.

The chain recombines TRBV6-6 with TRBJ2-3; TRBD2 matches 10 bases. The junction had 5 bases not matched to a gene; V was cut back by 4 bases and J by 1 base. Germline assignment: CDR1 MNHNY and CDR2 SVGAGI (reference sequence). This CDR3 spans 16 amino acids. CDR3 in DNA: TGTGCCAGCAGTTCCGCTAGCGGGGGCCGCACAGATACGCAGTATTTT. This encodes CASSSASGGRTDTQYF.

The chain couples TRBV7-3 to TRBJ2-3; D not certain. The germline CDR1 and CDR2 sequences are SGHTA and FQGTGA. This CDR3 spans 16 amino acids. The V and J ends lost 0 bases and 0 bases respectively, with 10 bases between them. CDR3 loop: CASSLTFTLSTDTQYF. DNA for the CDR3: TGTGCCAGCAGCTTAACGTTCACGCTAAGCACAGATACGCAGTATTTT.

This chain links TRBV4-3 with TRBJ2-7; D unresolved. Per germline, CDR1 LGHNA and CDR2 YSLEER. V gave up 5 bases and J gave up 1 base, with 15 bases separating them. This CDR3 spans 15 amino acids. The CDR3 region is CASSEGIEQSYEQYF. CDR3 sequence (DNA): TGCGCCAGCAGCGAAGGGATAGAACAGTCCTACGAGCAGTACTTC.

The chain employs TRBV11-2 and TRBJ2-3, with 9 nucleotides matching TRBD2. Germline CDR1 and CDR2: SGHAT and FQNNGV. Unmatched junction bases numbered 5, after V lost 3 bases and J lost 4 bases. This CDR3 spans 15 amino acids. CDR3 nucleotides: TGTGCCAGCAGCTTCGGCGGGGGGGCGTCAGATACGCAGTATTTT. Translated, it gives CASSFGGGASDTQYF.

This clone came up once. The rearrangement links TRBV27 to TRBJ2-2, with 7 nucleotides matching TRBD1. Trimming cost V 8 bases and J 6 bases; bases outside gene matches: 9. The CDR3 is 14 residues long. Germline V CDR1 and CDR2: MNHEY, SMNVEV (reference sequence). CDR3 residues: CASGETGPAGELFF. In DNA form, the CDR3 reads TGTGCCAGCGGGGAGACAGGGCCTGCCGGGGAGCTGTTTTTT.

The chain has TRBV6-5 and TRBJ1-1; D remains ambiguous. CDR1 and CDR2 (germline): MNHEY, SVGAGI. V gave up 3 bases and J gave up 1 base, with 9 bases separating them. The CDR3 loop spans 14 amino acids. CDR3 protein: CASSYPGANTEAFF. CDR3 sequence (DNA): TGTGCCAGCAGTTATCCGGGAGCGAACACTGAAGCTTTCTTT.

The chain has TRBV27 and TRBJ2-7, with 15 nucleotides matching TRBD2. CDR1 and CDR2 from the germline V gene are MNHEY and SMNVEV (reference sequence). The CDR3 spans 14 residues. V dropped 9 bases and J dropped 4; count of bases not matched to a gene: 4. In DNA form, the CDR3 reads TGTGCCAGTGGACTAGCGGGGGGGCCTTACGAGCAGTACTTC. Translated: CASGLAGGPYEQYF.

The chain recombines TRBV2 with TRBJ2-5, with TRBD2 as a possible D gene (5 bases). This CDR3 spans 15 amino acids. Trimming left V 0 bases short and J 5 bases short, with 13 bases between. The germline V gene has CDR1 SNHLY and CDR2 FYNNEI. CDR3: CASSEALRGSETQYF. In nucleotides, the CDR3 is TGTGCCAGCAGTGAAGCGCTTCGGGGTTCGGAGACCCAGTACTTC.

V usage is TRBV7-9 and J usage is TRBJ2-3; 9 bases map to TRBD2. This CDR3 contains 16 residues. Germline-derived CDR1 and CDR2 are SEHNR and FQNEAQ (reference sequence). The junction had 5 bases not matched to a gene; V was cut back by 0 bases and J by 4 bases. CDR3 sequence reads: CASSLARGGNPDTQYF. CDR3 coding DNA: TGTGCCAGCAGCTTAGCGCGGGGGGGCAACCCAGATACGCAGTATTTT.

This chain connects TRBV14 to TRBJ1-1; maybe TRBD1 (6 bases). Germline CDR1 and CDR2: SGHDN and FVKESK. This CDR3 is 13 amino acids long. The V gene lost 1 base and the J gene lost 5 bases, with 8 bases spanning the gap. The CDR3 DNA is TGTGCCAGCAGCCAAGGAAGGGGGACTGAAGCTTTCTTT. Translated: CASSQGRGTEAFF.

The chain is built from TRBV6-5 and TRBJ1-5; 10 positions agree with TRBD1. The CDR3 extends over 15 amino acids. Germline loops: CDR1 MNHEY, CDR2 SVGAGI. V dropped 3 bases and J dropped 5; count of bases not matched to a gene: 4. CDR3 DNA: TGTGCCAGCAGTTATCCGGGACAGGGGCATCAGCCCCAGCATTTT. Amino acids: CASSYPGQGHQPQHF.

This chain connects TRBV28 to TRBJ2-2; maybe TRBD1 (6 bases). Per the germline V gene, CDR1 is MDHEN and CDR2 is SYDVKM. This CDR3 has 14 amino acids. Trimming took off 4 bases at V and 6 bases at J, with 12 bases between the two ends. CDR3 coding DNA: TGTGCCAGCAGTTCAACAGGGCCACCCGGGGAGCTGTTTTTT. This gives the protein CASSSTGPPGELFF. Full variable domain (rest looked up from reference TRBV28 and TRBJ2-2): DVKVTQSSRYLVKRTGEKVFLECVQDMDHENMFWYRQDPGLGLRLIYFSYDVKMKEKGDIPEGYSVSREKKERFSLILESASTNQTSMYLCASSSTGPPGELFFGEGSRLTVL.

This chain links TRBV3-1 (or the pseudogene TRBV3-2) with TRBJ1-6; a weak D match, TRBD1 (5 bases). The V gene lost 1 base and the J gene lost 8 bases, with 12 bases spanning the gap. The CDR3 consists of 15 residues. Germline CDR1 LGHDT, CDR2 YNNKEL (reference sequence). The CDR3 loop is CASSQGVTADSPLHF. The CDR3 DNA sequence: TGTGCCAGCAGCCAAGGGGTGACAGCTGATTCACCCCTCCACTTT.

The chain couples TRBV2 to TRBJ2-4, with D uncertain. V lost 2 bases, J lost 15 bases, and 20 bases lay in between. The CDR3 is 14 residues long. Germline assignment: CDR1 SNHLY and CDR2 FYNNEI. CDR3 residues: CASSESSNAPVGYF. In DNA form, the CDR3 reads TGTGCCAGCAGTGAATCCTCCAATGCGCCCGTCGGGTACTTC.

The V gene is TRBV28, the J gene TRBJ1-2; 7 bases match TRBD1. CDR1 is MDHEN, CDR2 SYDVKM, per germline. The CDR3 is made up of 12 amino acids. Trimming cost V 6 bases and J 5 bases; bases outside gene matches: 3. The CDR3 reads CASSRDRYGYTF. In DNA form, the CDR3 reads TGTGCCAGCAGCCGGGACAGATATGGCTACACCTTC.

The chain recombines TRBV10-3 with TRBJ2-1; TRBD1 might be the D (5 bases). Germline lookup yields CDR1 ENHRY and CDR2 SYGVKD. Trimming took 4 bases from V and 6 from J, leaving 10 bases between them. CDR3 length: 13 amino acids. The CDR3 nucleotides read TGTGCCATCAGTGGACAAGGGGCCAATGAGCAGTTCTTC. This sequence encodes CAISGQGANEQFF.

This chain connects TRBV28 to TRBJ1-4; D is undetermined. Germline-derived CDR1 and CDR2 are MDHEN and SYDVKM. V was trimmed by 2 bases and J by 7 bases, leaving 5 bases between them. This CDR3 has 12 amino acids. The CDR3 DNA reads as TGTGCCAGCAGTTTACTAGGTGAAAAACTGTTTTTT. Amino acid sequence: CASSLLGEKLFF.

This chain joins TRBV28 and TRBJ1-5, with D possibly TRBD1 on 6 matching bases. Germline CDR1 reads MDHEN; CDR2 reads SYDVKM. Trimming removed 5 bases at V and 4 bases at J, with 9 bases between. The CDR3 length is 13 residues. The CDR3 region is CASSRGANQPQHF. CDR3 DNA: TGTGCCAGCAGTCGGGGGGCGAATCAGCCCCAGCATTTT.

On this clone: Other nucleotide sequences in the sample specify the same CDR3. The rearrangement uses TRBV4-3 and TRBJ1-3, with D unclear. The CDR3 is 15 residues long. Trimming shortened V by 0 bases and J by 0 bases, and 6 bases separated the two germline ends. The germline CDR1 and CDR2 sequences are LGHNA and YSLEER. CDR3 DNA: TGCGCCAGCAGCCAAGACAGGTCCTCTGGAAACACCATATATTTT. Translating it yields CASSQDRSSGNTIYF.

The chain couples TRBV6-5 to TRBJ1-2; a weak D match, TRBD1 (5 bases). V was cut by 2 bases and J by 6 bases, with 16 bases left in between. The CDR3 is made up of 15 amino acids. Germline values: CDR1 MNHEY, CDR2 SVGAGI. The chain's CDR3 is CASSYGREGQDGYTF. Here the CDR3 DNA reads TGTGCCAGCAGTTACGGTCGGGAGGGGCAGGATGGCTACACCTTC.

The V call is TRBV3-1 (or the pseudogene TRBV3-2), the J call TRBJ1-1, with D unresolved. Germline CDR1 LGHDT, CDR2 YNNKEL (reference sequence). V gave up 4 bases and J gave up 6 bases, with 9 bases separating them. The CDR3 extends over 12 amino acids. This CDR3 is CASSPPNSEAFF. The CDR3 DNA is TGTGCCAGCAGCCCCCCTAACTCTGAAGCTTTCTTT.

CDR3 residues: CASSDGTSTETQYF. The CDR3 DNA follows: TGCGCCAGCAGTGACGGGACTAGCACTGAGACCCAGTACTTC. The rearrangement uses TRBV10-1 and TRBJ2-5, with 9 bases identical to TRBD2. V was clipped by 3 bases and J by 5 bases; unmatched bases: 4. CDR1 is WNHNN, CDR2 SYGVQD, per germline (reference sequence). The CDR3 has 14 residues.